This T cell receptor (beta chain) emerged from a study of T cell responses to AZD1222 COVID-19 vaccine. Study-wide results and limits: Clonal diversity was possibly underestimated, and white British individuals and females predominated among donors.

There are 13 residues in the CDR3. V was trimmed by 1 base and J by 7 bases, leaving 10 bases between them. Germline loops: CDR1 LNHNV, CDR2 YYDKDF (reference sequence). On this clone itself: Its matching antigen is unknown.

The assay was immunoSEQ multiplex PCR, and TCRdb's table has in-frame clones only and misses some. This repertoire shows 95,000 to 130,000 clones, around nine tenths found once; its top ten account for 8% to 10%. The genes are TRBV15 and TRBJ1-1; no clear D. The clonotype was recovered from an adult in good health. Sample: peripheral blood, taken on day 0 of AZD1222 vaccination. This CDR3 is CATSRGRGIEAFF. The CDR3 DNA sequence: TGTGCCACCAGCAGAGGTCGGGGAATTGAAGCTTTCTTT.